These 25 T cell receptor beta chains originate from one sample sequenced in a study of CD8+CD57+ T cells in acquired aplastic anemia. Before being chosen for sequencing, patients had shown CD8+CD57+ cell expansion by flow cytometry. The template used for profiling TCR beta VDJ and CDR3 was genomic DNA. MiXCR, applied by TCRdb to the reads, yields one record per CDR3 protein. Among roughly 250,000 distinct CDR3 sequences listed, around half were seen once. The sequencing input was sorted CD4+, CD8+, or CD8+CD57+ T cells (not recorded which) from PBMCs. The receptors shown here come from a human donor with aplastic anemia.

The gene calls are TRBV28 and TRBJ1-1; 8 nucleotides line up with TRBD1. CDR1 is MDHEN and CDR2 is SYDVKM in the germline V gene. V trimming: 4 bases; J trimming: 0 bases; junction bases outside the gene matches: 4. This CDR3 has 15 amino acids. DNA of the CDR3: TGTGCCAGCAGTTCCCGACAGGGGTTGAACACTGAAGCTTTCTTT. Its translation: CASSSRQGLNTEAFF.

To note about this clonotype: The conserved closing phenylalanine or tryptophan is absent in this CDR3, likely reflecting a read error. No DNA is shown, since the ends of the CDR3 on it are uncertain; the CDR3 is the one TCRdb lists. The chain is built from TRBV4-3 and TRBJ2-7; TRBD1, the D gene given by the table, was not confirmed from the DNA. Germline V gene data show CDR1 as LGHNA and CDR2 as YSLEER. The CDR3 is 8 residues long, ends included. CDR3 amino acids: CASSQVDR.

This clonotype has a count of ten or more. V is TRBV19 and J is TRBJ1-1, with unresolved D. CDR3 length: 14 residues. V was shortened by 3 bases and J by 0 bases, with 8 bases between the two germline ends. CDR1 LNHDA and CDR2 SQIVND come from the germline V gene (reference sequence). CDR3 bases: TGTGCCAGTAGTATGGAGTTATTGAACACTGAAGCTTTCTTT. It codes for CASSMELLNTEAFF.

In its sample, this clonotype was seen many times. The chain joins TRBV7-6 to TRBJ2-7; D ambiguous. V was shortened by 1 base and J by 6 bases, with 10 bases between the two germline ends. Germline CDR1 and CDR2: SGHVS and FNYEAQ. The CDR3 is 13 amino acids. The CDR3 DNA reads as TGTGCCAGCAGCTTAGAAGGCAGGCCCGAGCAGTACTTC. Its translation is CASSLEGRPEQYF. Together with reference TRBV7-6 and TRBJ2-7, the CDR3 gives the full variable domain: GAGVSQSPRYKVTKRGQDVALRCDPISGHVSLYWYRQALGQGPEFLTYFNYEAQQDKSGLPNDRFSAERPEGSISTLTIQRTEQRDSAMYRCASSLEGRPEQYFGPGTRLTVT.

The chain couples TRBV5-6 to TRBJ2-3; no clear D gene. The CDR3 covers 13 residues. Trimming stripped 0 bases from V and 11 bases from J, with 13 bases between. Germline V gives CDR1 SGHDT, CDR2 YYEEEE. In DNA, the CDR3 is TGTGCCAGCAGCTTGGGAAGCTACAATGAGCAGTATTTT. Its translation is CASSLGSYNEQYF.

V and J are TRBV5-1 and TRBJ2-1; D not resolved. The CDR3 has 17 residues. Trimming left V 8 bases short and J 4 bases short, with 25 bases between. Germline V gene lookup returns CDR1 SGHRS and CDR2 YFSETQ. The CDR3 loop reads CASSRTHKRFDYNEQFF. DNA for the CDR3: TGCGCCAGTAGCCGAACCCACAAAAGGTTTGATTACAATGAGCAGTTCTTC.

Many counts were recorded for this clonotype. This chain uses TRBV15 with TRBJ2-2; 10 nucleotides match TRBD2. Germline assignment: CDR1 LNHNV and CDR2 YYDKDF (reference sequence). V lost 0 bases to trimming and J lost 1 base; unmatched junction nucleotides: 2. CDR3 length: 17 residues. CDR3 protein: CATSRDRTSGNTGELFF. Here the CDR3 DNA reads TGTGCCACCAGCAGAGATAGGACTAGCGGGAACACCGGGGAGCTGTTTTTT.

Concerning this clonotype: A much more abundant neighbour one base away suggests this may be a read error. The CDR3 ends on some other residue instead of the conserved phenylalanine or tryptophan, so this is likely a read error. V and J are TRBV2 and TRBJ1-1; TRBD1 might be the D (5 bases). Germline-derived CDR1 and CDR2 are SNHLY and FYNNEI. V gave up 3 bases and J gave up 4 bases, with 12 bases separating them. The CDR3 covers 14 residues. CDR3 bases: TGTGCCAGCAGTGATGGGGGAGGTGGCACTGAAGCTTTCCTT. Translation gives CASSDGGGGTEAFL.

The chain carries TRBV19 and TRBJ2-2, with TRBD2 as a possible D gene (6 bases). Trimming took 9 bases from V and 2 from J, leaving 13 bases between them. Germline CDR1 reads LNHDA; CDR2 reads SQIVND (reference sequence). The CDR3 length is 14 residues. The CDR3 DNA sequence: TGTGCCAGCGCGGGGCAGGGCAACACCGGGGAGCTGTTTTTT. This encodes CASAGQGNTGELFF.

Details on this clonotype: A much larger clone sits a single nucleotide away, making a read error possible. The V and J genes are TRBV7-6 and TRBJ2-1, with D possibly being TRBD2 (6 bases). The V and J ends lost 2 bases and 8 bases respectively, with 16 bases between them. The germline V gene encodes CDR1 SGHVS and CDR2 FNYEAQ. The CDR3 sequence is 15 residues long. The DNA for the CDR3 is TGTGCCAGCAGCTTATCCCTCGGGAGCAACGATGAGCAGTTCTTC. Its translation: CASSLSLGSNDEQFF.

V is TRBV19 and J is TRBJ1-2; 7 bases are shared with TRBD1. The CDR3 has 15 amino acids. Trimming at V came to 3 bases and at J to 4 bases, leaving 8 bases not matched to a gene. Germline V gene sequence: CDR1 LNHDA, CDR2 SQIVND (reference sequence). This CDR3 reads CASSIGPRDSYGYTF. The DNA for the CDR3 is TGTGCCAGTAGTATCGGCCCCCGGGACAGCTATGGCTACACCTTC.

A few counts support this clonotype. The V call is TRBV25-1, the J call TRBJ1-6, with no clear D. Germline loops: CDR1 MGHDK, CDR2 SYGVNS. Trimming cost V 4 bases and J 7 bases, with 11 bases left between them. The CDR3 is 14 residues long. Here the CDR3 reads CASSGPQANSPLHF. The DNA of the CDR3 is TGTGCCAGCAGTGGACCCCAAGCGAATTCACCCCTCCACTTT.

This clonotype has a single count. A much larger clone differs by one base, so this may be a read error. CDR3 sequence reads: CASQGGAGEQYF. CDR3 sequence (DNA): TGTGCTAGTCAAGGGGGCGCGGGAGAGCAGTACTTC. The chain joins TRBV12-5 to TRBJ2-7; D is perhaps TRBD1 (7 bases). Per the germline V gene, CDR1 is LGHNT and CDR2 is FRNRAP. Trimming shortened V by 8 bases and J by 7 bases, and 15 bases separated the two germline ends. The CDR3 is made up of 12 amino acids.

This clonotype has a single count. The chain employs TRBV7-9 and TRBJ2-7; TRBD2 might be the D (5 bases). Germline V gene sequence: CDR1 SEHNR, CDR2 FQNEAQ (reference sequence). The CDR3 runs 13 residues. This CDR3 is CASSSGSSYEQYV. The CDR3 nucleotides read TGTGCTAGCAGCTCGGGGAGCTCCTACGAGCAGTACGTC.

This clonotype has more than one count but fewer than ten. This rearrangement joins TRBV7-2 to TRBJ1-6; 7 nucleotides line up with TRBD1. Germline CDR1 SGHTA, CDR2 FQGNSA. The CDR3 contains 19 residues. With V trimmed by 3 bases and J by 9 bases, 20 bases remained unmatched. For the CDR3, the DNA is TGTGCCAGCAGCTTTATCGTTTATCGGCAGGGGGGTGGAATTTCACCCCTCCACTTT. Translating it yields CASSFIVYRQGGGISPLHF. The whole variable domain, filled in from reference TRBV7-2 and TRBJ1-6, reads GAGVSQSPSNKVTEKGKDVELRCDPISGHTALYWYRQSLGQGLEFLIYFQGNSAPDKSGLPSDRFSAERTGGSVSTLTIQRTQQEDSAVYLCASSFIVYRQGGGISPLHFGNGTRLTVT.

This clonotype was detected many times. The rearrangement joins TRBV7-9 to TRBJ1-2, with D hard to call. There are 15 residues in the CDR3. V lost 5 bases to trimming and J lost 4 bases, with 17 bases between them. Germline V CDR1 and CDR2: SEHNR, FQNEAQ (reference sequence). Written as DNA, the CDR3 is TGTGCCAGCAGCCCTCTTGATGTATCGCCCTATGGCTACACCTTC. It is translated as CASSPLDVSPYGYTF.

As for this clonotype: Germline and junction disagree at one end, which may indicate a read error. The chain couples TRBV4-3 to TRBJ1-4, with TRBD1 identical over 9 bases. The length of the CDR3 is 16 residues. Germline values: CDR1 LGHNA, CDR2 YSLEER. The CDR3 coding sequence is TGCGCCAGTAGCCCCACAAGAACAGGGGGCAACGAAAAACTGTTTTTT. Translated: CASSPTRTGGNEKLFF.

In the case of this clonotype: A much larger clone sits a single nucleotide away, making a read error possible. The chain joins TRBV9 to TRBJ1-1, with D maybe TRBD1 (5 bases). The germline V gene encodes CDR1 SGDLS and CDR2 YYNGEE. This CDR3 has 15 residues. With 0 bases removed from V and 4 bases from J, the gap between germline ends came to 13 bases. CDR3 loop: CASSVGGQGSTEAFF. CDR3 nucleotides: TGTGCCAGCAGCGTAGGTGGGCAGGGTAGCACTGAAGCTTTCTTT. Complete variable domain (other parts from reference TRBV9 and TRBJ1-1): DSGVTQTPKHLITATGQRVTLRCSPRSGDLSVYWYQQSLDQGLQFLIQYYNGEERAKGNILERFSAQQFPDLHSELNLSSLELGDSALYFCASSVGGQGSTEAFFGQGTRLTVV.

The chain couples TRBV10-3 to TRBJ2-7; a possible D gene is TRBD2 (6 bases). Germline V gene lookup returns CDR1 ENHRY and CDR2 SYGVKD. The CDR3 runs 16 residues. Trimming removed 0 bases from V and 3 bases from J, with 15 bases in between. The CDR3 DNA is TGTGCCATCAGTGAGTCGGGGGGTAGGGCAGGCTACGAGCAGTACTTC. It codes for CAISESGGRAGYEQYF.

This clonotype was seen repeatedly, ten times or more. This chain uses TRBV7-6 with TRBJ1-2; 9 nucleotides agree with TRBD1. With 5 bases clipped from V and 4 bases from J, the junction kept 20 bases outside the gene matches. This CDR3 is built from 19 residues. CDR1 is SGHVS, CDR2 FNYEAQ, per germline. The CDR3 sequence is CASSPTARTGEIMAYGYTF. The CDR3 nucleotides are TGTGCCAGCAGCCCCACTGCTCGGACAGGGGAGATTATGGCCTATGGCTACACCTTC.

This clonotype was counted many times. The chain recombines TRBV13 with TRBJ1-2; D is undetermined. The germline CDR1 and CDR2 sequences are PRHDT and FYEKMQ (reference sequence). V was pared by 2 bases and J by 2 bases, with 12 bases between. The CDR3 contains 15 residues. The CDR3 bases are TGTGCCAGCAGCTTAAGGTCATTGGTGAACTATGGCTACACCTTC. This encodes CASSLRSLVNYGYTF. Based on the CDR3 plus reference TRBV13 and TRBJ1-2, the full variable domain is AAGVIQSPRHLIKEKRETATLKCYPIPRHDTVYWYQQGPGQDPQFLISFYEKMQSDKGSIPDRFSAQQFSDYHSELNMSSLELGDSALYFCASSLRSLVNYGYTFGSGTRLTVV.

The chain has TRBV20-1 and TRBJ1-2; D is unresolved. This CDR3 has 15 amino acids. V was clipped by 0 bases and J by 8 bases, with 19 bases between them. Germline assignment: CDR1 DFQATT and CDR2 SNEGSKA (reference sequence). The chain's CDR3 is CSARDRRGSTRGYTF. The CDR3 nucleotides read TGCAGTGCTAGAGACCGGAGAGGCAGTACGCGGGGCTACACCTTC.

This clonotype was observed many times. The gene calls are TRBV6-1 and TRBJ2-1; possibly TRBD1 or TRBD2 for D (5 bases each). The CDR3 is 15 residues long. Trimming cost V 2 bases and J 7 bases, with 15 bases left between them. Germline V gives CDR1 MNHNS, CDR2 SASEGT. CDR3 loop: CASSERPSGQNEQFF. CDR3 in DNA: TGTGCCAGCAGTGAAAGGCCTTCGGGGCAAAATGAGCAGTTCTTC.

The CDR3 here is CASSPLDGKGGANVLTF. DNA of the CDR3: TGTGCCAGCAGCCCCTTAGACGGGAAAGGGGGGGCCAACGTCCTGACTTTC. V usage is TRBV7-6 and J usage is TRBJ2-6, with D perhaps TRBD2 (5 bases). The V gene lost 5 bases and the J gene lost 4 bases, with 18 bases spanning the gap. CDR1 SGHVS and CDR2 FNYEAQ come from the germline V gene. This CDR3 comprises 17 residues. Full variable domain (missing parts from reference TRBV7-6 and TRBJ2-6): GAGVSQSPRYKVTKRGQDVALRCDPISGHVSLYWYRQALGQGPEFLTYFNYEAQQDKSGLPNDRFSAERPEGSISTLTIQRTEQRDSAMYRCASSPLDGKGGANVLTFGAGSRLTVL.

The rearrangement uses TRBV7-3 and TRBJ2-4, with D possibly TRBD2 on 5 matching bases. Germline V gene sequence: CDR1 SGHTA, CDR2 FQGTGA. Trimming took 5 bases from V and 6 from J, leaving 17 bases between them. This CDR3 contains 15 residues. The CDR3 region is CASSPDYSGGNIQYF. CDR3 nucleotides: TGTGCCAGCAGCCCAGATTACAGCGGCGGAAACATTCAGTACTTC. The full variable domain, its missing parts supplied by reference TRBV7-3 and TRBJ2-4, is GAGVSQTPSNKVTEKGKYVELRCDPISGHTALYWYRQSLGQGPEFLIYFQGTGAADDSGLPNDRFFAVRPEGSVSTLKIQRTERGDSAVYLCASSPDYSGGNIQYFGAGTRLSVL.